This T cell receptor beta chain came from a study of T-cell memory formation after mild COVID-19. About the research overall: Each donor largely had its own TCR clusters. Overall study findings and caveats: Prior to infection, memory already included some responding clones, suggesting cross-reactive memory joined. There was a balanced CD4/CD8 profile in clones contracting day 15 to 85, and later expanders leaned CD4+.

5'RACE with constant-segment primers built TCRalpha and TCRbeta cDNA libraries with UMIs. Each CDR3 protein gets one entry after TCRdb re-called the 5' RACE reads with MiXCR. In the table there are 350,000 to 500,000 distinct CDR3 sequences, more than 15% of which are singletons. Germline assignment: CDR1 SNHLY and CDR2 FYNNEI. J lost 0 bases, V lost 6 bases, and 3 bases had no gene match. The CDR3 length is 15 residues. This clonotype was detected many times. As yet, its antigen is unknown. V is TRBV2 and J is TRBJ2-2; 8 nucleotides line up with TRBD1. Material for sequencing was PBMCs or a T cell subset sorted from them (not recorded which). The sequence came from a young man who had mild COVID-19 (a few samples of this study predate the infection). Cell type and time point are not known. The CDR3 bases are TGTGCCAGCAGCAGGACAGGGACGAACACCGGGGAGCTGTTTTTT. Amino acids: CASSRTGTNTGELFF.